The clone carrying this T cell receptor (beta chain) was detected many times. Its antigen is currently unknown. The data derive from a study of OX40 agonist ivuxolimab in advanced cancers. Study-level information: Having had anti-PD-1, anti-PD-L1 or anti-CTLA-4 therapy before was allowed, and approximately 40% had some.

Study conclusions and caveats: Also present in some nonresponders was a low level of normalized T-cell clonal expansion.

With autoimmune disease history or systemic immunosuppression, patients were excluded. Collection of blood occurred at baseline, at cycle 4 day 1, and at cycle 7 day 1. CDR1 and CDR2 from the germline V gene are SGHNT and YYREEE (reference sequence). The V end was cut by 0 bases, the J end by 8 bases, with 14 bases between. The CDR3 covers 14 residues. Assay: immunoSEQ multiplex PCR; the TCRdb copy retains only in-frame clones and omits some. Among under 60,000 clones listed, roughly four fifths were seen once. Sequenced here: CD4+ or CD8+ T cells sorted from blood, sampled in a trial of the OX40 agonist ivuxolimab. The TCR was taken from an adult with an advanced solid tumor such as melanoma, head and neck, liver or kidney cancer. The rearrangement links TRBV5-4 to TRBJ1-1; TRBD1 might be the D (6 bases). The chain's CDR3 is CASSLGGAAQEAFF. The CDR3 DNA reads as TGTGCCAGCAGCTTGGGGGGGGCGGCCCAGGAAGCTTTCTTT.